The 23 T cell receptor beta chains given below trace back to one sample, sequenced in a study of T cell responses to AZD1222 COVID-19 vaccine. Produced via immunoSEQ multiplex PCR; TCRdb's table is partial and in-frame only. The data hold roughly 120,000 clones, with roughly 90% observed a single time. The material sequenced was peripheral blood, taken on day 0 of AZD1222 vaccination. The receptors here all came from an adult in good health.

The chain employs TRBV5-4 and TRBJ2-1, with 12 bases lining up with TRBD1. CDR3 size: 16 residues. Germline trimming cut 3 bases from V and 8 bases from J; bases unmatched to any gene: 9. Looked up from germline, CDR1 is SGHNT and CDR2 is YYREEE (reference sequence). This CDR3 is CASSSGTGGAWYEQFF. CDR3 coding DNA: TGTGCCAGCAGCTCAGGGACAGGGGGCGCCTGGTATGAGCAGTTCTTC.

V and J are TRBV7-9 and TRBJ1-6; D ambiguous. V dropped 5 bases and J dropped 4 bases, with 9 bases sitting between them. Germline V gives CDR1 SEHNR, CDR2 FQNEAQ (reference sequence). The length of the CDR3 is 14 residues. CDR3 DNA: TGTGCCAGCAGCGGGTCGGGGTATAATTCACCCCTCCACTTT. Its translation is CASSGSGYNSPLHF. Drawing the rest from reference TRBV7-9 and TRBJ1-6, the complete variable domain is DTGVSQNPRHKITKRGQNVTFRCDPISEHNRLYWYRQTLGQGPEFLTYFQNEAQLEKSRLLSDRFSAERPKGSFSTLEIQRTEQGDSAMYLCASSGSGYNSPLHFGNGTRLTVT.

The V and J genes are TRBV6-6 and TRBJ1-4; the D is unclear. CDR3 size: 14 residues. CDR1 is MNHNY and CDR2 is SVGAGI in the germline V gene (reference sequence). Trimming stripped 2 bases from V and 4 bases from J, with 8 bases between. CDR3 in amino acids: CASSYSEINEKLFF. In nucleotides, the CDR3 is TGTGCCAGCAGTTACAGCGAGATTAATGAAAAACTGTTTTTT.

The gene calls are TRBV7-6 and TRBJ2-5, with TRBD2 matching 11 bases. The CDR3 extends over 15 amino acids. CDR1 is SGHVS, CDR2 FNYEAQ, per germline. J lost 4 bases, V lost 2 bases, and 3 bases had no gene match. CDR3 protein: CASSLRLAGGETQYF. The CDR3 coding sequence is TGTGCCAGCAGCTTAAGGCTAGCGGGAGGAGAGACCCAGTACTTC.

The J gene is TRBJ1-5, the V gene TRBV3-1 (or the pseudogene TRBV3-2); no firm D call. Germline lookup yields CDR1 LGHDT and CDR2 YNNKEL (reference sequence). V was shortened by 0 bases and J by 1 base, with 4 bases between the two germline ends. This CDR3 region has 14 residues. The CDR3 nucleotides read TGTGCCAGCAGCCAAGACAGGAGCAATCAGCCCCAGCATTTT. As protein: CASSQDRSNQPQHF.

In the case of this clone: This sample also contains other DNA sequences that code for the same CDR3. CDR3 in amino acids: CAWSEGSGNTIYF. The CDR3, as DNA: TGTGCCTGGAGCGAAGGCTCTGGAAACACCATATATTTT. The rearrangement links TRBV30 to TRBJ1-3; the D is unclear. Germline CDR1 is GTSNPN and CDR2 is SVGIG (reference sequence). The CDR3 totals 13 residues. The V end lost 3 bases, the J end lost 0 bases, and 6 bases lay between the germline ends.

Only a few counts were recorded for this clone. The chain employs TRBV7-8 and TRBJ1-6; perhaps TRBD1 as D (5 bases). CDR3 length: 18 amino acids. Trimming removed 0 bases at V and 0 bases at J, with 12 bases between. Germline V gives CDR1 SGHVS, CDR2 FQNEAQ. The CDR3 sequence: CASSLAADTSSYNSPLHF. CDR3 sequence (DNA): TGTGCCAGCAGCTTAGCGGCGGACACGAGCTCCTATAATTCACCCCTCCACTTT. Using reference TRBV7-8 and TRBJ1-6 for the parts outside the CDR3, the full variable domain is GAGVSQSPRYKVAKRGQDVALRCDPISGHVSLFWYQQALGQGPEFLTYFQNEAQLDKSGLPSDRFFAERPEGSVSTLKIQRTQQEDSAVYLCASSLAADTSSYNSPLHFGNGTRLTVT.

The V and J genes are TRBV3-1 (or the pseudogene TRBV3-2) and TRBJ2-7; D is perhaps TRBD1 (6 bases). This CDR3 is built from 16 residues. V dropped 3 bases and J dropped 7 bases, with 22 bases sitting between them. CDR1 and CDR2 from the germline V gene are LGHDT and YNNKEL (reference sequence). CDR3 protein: CASSQTSGGPRGEQYF. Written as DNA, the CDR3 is TGTGCCAGCAGCCAGACGAGTGGGGGCCCCCGAGGTGAGCAGTACTTC.

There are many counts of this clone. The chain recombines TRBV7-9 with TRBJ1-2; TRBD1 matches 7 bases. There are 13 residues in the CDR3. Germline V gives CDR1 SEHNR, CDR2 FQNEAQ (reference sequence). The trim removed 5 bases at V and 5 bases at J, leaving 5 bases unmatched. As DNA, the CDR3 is TGTGCCAGCAGCGGGGACAGAACGTATGGCTACACCTTC. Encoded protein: CASSGDRTYGYTF. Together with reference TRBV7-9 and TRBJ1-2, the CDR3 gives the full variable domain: DTGVSQNPRHKITKRGQNVTFRCDPISEHNRLYWYRQTLGQGPEFLTYFQNEAQLEKSRLLSDRFSAERPKGSFSTLEIQRTEQGDSAMYLCASSGDRTYGYTFGSGTRLTVV.

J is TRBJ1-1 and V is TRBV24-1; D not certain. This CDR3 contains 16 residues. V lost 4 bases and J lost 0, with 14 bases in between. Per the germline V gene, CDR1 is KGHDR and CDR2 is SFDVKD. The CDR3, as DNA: TGTGCCACCAGTGACGTGCGGGGAACGTTGAACACTGAAGCTTTCTTT. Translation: CATSDVRGTLNTEAFF.

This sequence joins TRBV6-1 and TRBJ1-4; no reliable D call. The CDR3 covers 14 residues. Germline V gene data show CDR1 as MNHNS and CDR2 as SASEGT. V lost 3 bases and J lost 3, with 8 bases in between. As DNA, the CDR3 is TGTGCCAGCAGTGATTTAGGATCTAATGAAAAACTGTTTTTT. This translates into CASSDLGSNEKLFF.

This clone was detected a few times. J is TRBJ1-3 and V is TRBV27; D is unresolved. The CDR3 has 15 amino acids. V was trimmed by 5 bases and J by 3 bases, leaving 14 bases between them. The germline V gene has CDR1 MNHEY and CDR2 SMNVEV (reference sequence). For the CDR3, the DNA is TGTGCCAGCAGTGCCATCGGAGGAGTTGGAAACACCATATATTTT. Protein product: CASSAIGGVGNTIYF.

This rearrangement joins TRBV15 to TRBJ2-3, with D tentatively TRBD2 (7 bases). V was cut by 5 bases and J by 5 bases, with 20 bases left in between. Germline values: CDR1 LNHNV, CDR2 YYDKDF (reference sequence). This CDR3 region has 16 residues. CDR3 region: CATSYRRGGPEDTQYF. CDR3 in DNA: TGTGCCACCAGCTACAGAAGGGGGGGTCCCGAAGATACGCAGTATTTT.

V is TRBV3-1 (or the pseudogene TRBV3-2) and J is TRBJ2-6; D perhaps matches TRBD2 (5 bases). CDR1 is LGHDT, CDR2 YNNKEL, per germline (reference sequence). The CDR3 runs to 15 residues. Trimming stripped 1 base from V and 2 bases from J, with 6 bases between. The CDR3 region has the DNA TGTGCCAGCAGCCAAGGGGGAGCTGGGGCCAACGTCCTGACTTTC. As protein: CASSQGGAGANVLTF.

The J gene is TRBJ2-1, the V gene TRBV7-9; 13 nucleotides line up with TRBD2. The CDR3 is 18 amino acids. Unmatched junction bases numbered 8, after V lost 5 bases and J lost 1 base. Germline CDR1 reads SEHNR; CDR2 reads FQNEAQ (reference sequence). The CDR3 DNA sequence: TGTGCCAGCAGCCCATTAAGGACTAGCGGGGGTTCCTACAATGAGCAGTTCTTC. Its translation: CASSPLRTSGGSYNEQFF.

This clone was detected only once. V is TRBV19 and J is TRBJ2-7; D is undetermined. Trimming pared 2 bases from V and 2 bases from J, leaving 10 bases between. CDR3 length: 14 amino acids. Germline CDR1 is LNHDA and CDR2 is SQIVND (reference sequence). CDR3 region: CASSISSATYEQYF. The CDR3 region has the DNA TGTGCCAGTAGTATATCCTCAGCGACCTACGAGCAGTACTTC. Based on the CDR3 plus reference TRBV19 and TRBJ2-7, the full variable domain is DGGITQSPKYLFRKEGQNVTLSCEQNLNHDAMYWYRQDPGQGLRLIYYSQIVNDFQKGDIAEGYSVSREKKESFPLTVTSAQKNPTAFYLCASSISSATYEQYFGPGTRLTVT.

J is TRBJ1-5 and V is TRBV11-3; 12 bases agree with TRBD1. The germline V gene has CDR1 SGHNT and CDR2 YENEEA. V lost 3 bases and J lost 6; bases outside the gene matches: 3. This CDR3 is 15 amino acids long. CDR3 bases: TGTGCCAGCAGCTTGAGGGACAGGGGGCTTCAGCCCCAGCATTTT. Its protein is CASSLRDRGLQPQHF.

CDR3 nucleotide sequence: TGTGCCAGCAGCCCCCAGGGGGGTGAGCAGTTCTTC. This gives the protein CASSPQGGEQFF. The chain has TRBV13 and TRBJ2-1, with D perhaps matching TRBD1 (7 bases). The V gene's germline CDR1 is PRHDT and CDR2 FYEKMQ (reference sequence). V gave up 5 bases and J gave up 9 bases, with 11 bases separating them. The CDR3 extends over 12 amino acids.

Here the CDR3 DNA reads TGTGCCTGGACCAAGGACAGATTGAACACTGAAGCTTTCTTT. Translation gives CAWTKDRLNTEAFF. The chain couples TRBV30 to TRBJ1-1, with D maybe TRBD1 (6 bases). This CDR3 is built from 14 residues. Germline V CDR1 and CDR2: GTSNPN, SVGIG (reference sequence). V shed 4 bases and J shed 0 bases, with 12 bases lying between them. Supplemented by reference TRBV30 and TRBJ1-1, the full variable domain reads SQTIHQWPATLVQPVGSPLSLECTVEGTSNPNLYWYRQAAGRGLQLLFYSVGIGQISSEVPQNLSASRPQDRQFILSSKKLLLSDSGFYLCAWTKDRLNTEAFFGQGTRLTVV.

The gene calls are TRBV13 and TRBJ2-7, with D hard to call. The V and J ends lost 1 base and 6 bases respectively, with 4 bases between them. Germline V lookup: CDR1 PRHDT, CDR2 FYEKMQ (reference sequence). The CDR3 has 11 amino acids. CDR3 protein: CASSLESEQYF. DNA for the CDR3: TGTGCCAGCAGCTTAGAGAGCGAGCAGTACTTC.

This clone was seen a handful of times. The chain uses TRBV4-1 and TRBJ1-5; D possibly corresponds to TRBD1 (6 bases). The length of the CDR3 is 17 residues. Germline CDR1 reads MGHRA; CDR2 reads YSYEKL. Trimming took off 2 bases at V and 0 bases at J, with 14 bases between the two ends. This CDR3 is CASSQTGFLYSNQPQHF. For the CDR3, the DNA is TGCGCCAGCAGCCAAACAGGGTTCCTCTATAGCAATCAGCCCCAGCATTTT.

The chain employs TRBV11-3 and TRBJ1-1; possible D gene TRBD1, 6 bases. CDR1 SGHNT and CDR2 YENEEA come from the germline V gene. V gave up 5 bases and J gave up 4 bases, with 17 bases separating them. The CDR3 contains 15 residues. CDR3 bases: TGTGCCAGCAGCCCCTCAGGGGCTGTGGCCACTGAAGCTTTCTTT. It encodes CASSPSGAVATEAFF.

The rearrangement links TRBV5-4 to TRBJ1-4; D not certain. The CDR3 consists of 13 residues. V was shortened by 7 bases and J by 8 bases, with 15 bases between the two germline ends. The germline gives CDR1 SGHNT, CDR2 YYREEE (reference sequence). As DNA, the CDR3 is TGTGCCAGCGGAACAGCGTCCGGCGAAAAACTGTTTTTT. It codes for CASGTASGEKLFF. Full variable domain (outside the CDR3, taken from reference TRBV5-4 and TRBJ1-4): ETGVTQSPTHLIKTRGQQVTLRCSSQSGHNTVSWYQQALGQGPQFIFQYYREEENGRGNFPPRFSGLQFPNYSSELNVNALELDDSALYLCASGTASGEKLFFGSGTQLSVL.